This TCR beta chain emerged from a study of shared clonotypes between healthy human individuals. Points from the study as a whole: The researchers took only blood, and tissue repertoires probably look different.

The CDR3 runs 17 residues. The J segment lost 1 base and the V segment lost 1 base, leaving 9 bases of the junction unmatched. Germline CDR1 is SGHTA and CDR2 is FQGNSA. As regards this clone: Its antigen is unknown.

Tens of thousands of T cell genomes, or approximately 200 ng DNA, went into the sorted-subset replicate PCRs. Clones were sequenced by immunoSEQ multiplex PCR, and TCRdb holds only the in-frame ones, with some missing. The sample includes roughly 2.5 million clones, approximately 94% of them seen just once. This TCR was sampled from a man aged 18 to 29 in good health. The sequenced material came from naive CD4+ T cells sorted from blood. Subset indicated: CD45RA+ positively selected. The V gene is TRBV7-2, the J gene TRBJ2-7, with TRBD2 matching 8 bases. The CDR3: CASSLDSAGGRSYEQYF. The CDR3 region has the DNA TGTGCCAGCAGCTTAGATTCGGCGGGCGGGAGGTCCTACGAGCAGTACTTC.